This T cell receptor beta chain is drawn from a study of Ad26.COV2.S vaccination and SARS-CoV-2 variants. The CDR3 is 15 amino acids. The germline V gene encodes CDR1 KGHSH and CDR2 LQKENI. J gave up 4 bases and V 0 bases, and 6 bases lay outside the gene matches. Using immunoSEQ multiplex PCR, the repertoire was profiled, and TCRdb retains in-frame clones only, with some absent. Of about 240,000 clones listed, over 75% are singletons. The treatment is: some 19 received Ad26.COV2.S at low or high dose, single or two shots; 5 received placebo; per-sample allocation not given. Samples were taken on day 63 after the first vaccine or placebo injection.

Source: peripheral blood, taken in a trial of Ad26.COV2.S vaccine versus placebo. The TCR sequence derives from a person aged 18-60 years who received the Ad26.COV2.S COVID-19 vaccine or a placebo. J is TRBJ2-7 and V is TRBV18; 7 bases align to TRBD2. CDR3 sequence (DNA): TGTGCCAGCTCACCACCGGGAGGGAATGGTTACGAGCAGTACTTC. Its protein product is CASSPPGGNGYEQYF.